This T cell receptor (beta chain) derives from a study of T-cell memory formation after mild COVID-19. Study-wide results and caveats: Some responding clones appeared in pre-infection memory, suggesting cross-reactive memory joined.

In this sample, this clonotype turned up a few times. Antigen specificity is unknown. The CDR3 runs to 15 residues. V shed 2 bases and J shed 7 bases, with 15 bases lying between them. In germline, CDR1 is MGHRA, CDR2 YSYEKL. Via MiXCR, TCRdb re-called the 5' RACE reads, giving one row per CDR3 protein. The repertoire includes 400,000 to 500,000 distinct CDR3 sequences, over 15% of them detected once, and approximately 21% sits in the top ten. Sequencing was carried out using PBMCs or a T cell subset sorted from them (not recorded which). The sequence derives from a man in his late teens or twenties who had mild COVID-19 (a few samples of this study predate the infection). Cell type and time point are not known. The chain couples TRBV4-1 to TRBJ1-5; D is unclear. The CDR3 reads CASSQSLRVAQPQHF. The CDR3 DNA is TGCGCCAGCAGCCAATCCTTAAGGGTGGCACAGCCCCAGCATTTT.